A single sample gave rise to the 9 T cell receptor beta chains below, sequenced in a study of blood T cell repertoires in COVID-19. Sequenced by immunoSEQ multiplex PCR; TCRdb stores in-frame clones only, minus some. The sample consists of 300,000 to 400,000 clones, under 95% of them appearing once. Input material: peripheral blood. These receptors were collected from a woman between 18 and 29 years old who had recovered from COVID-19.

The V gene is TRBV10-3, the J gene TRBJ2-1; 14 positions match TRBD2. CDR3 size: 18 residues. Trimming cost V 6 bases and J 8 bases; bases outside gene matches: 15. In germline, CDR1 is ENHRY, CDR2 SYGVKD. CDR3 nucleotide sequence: TGTGCCATCAGCTTGGGACTAGCGGGAGTCGGACTCGACGATGAGCAGTTCTTC. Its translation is CAISLGLAGVGLDDEQFF.

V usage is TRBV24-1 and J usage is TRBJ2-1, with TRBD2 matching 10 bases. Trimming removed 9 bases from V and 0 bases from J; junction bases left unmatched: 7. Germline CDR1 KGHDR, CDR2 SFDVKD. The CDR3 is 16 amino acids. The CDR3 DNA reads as TGTGCCACCGCGACTAGCGGGCGGAGCTCCTACAATGAGCAGTTCTTC. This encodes CATATSGRSSYNEQFF.

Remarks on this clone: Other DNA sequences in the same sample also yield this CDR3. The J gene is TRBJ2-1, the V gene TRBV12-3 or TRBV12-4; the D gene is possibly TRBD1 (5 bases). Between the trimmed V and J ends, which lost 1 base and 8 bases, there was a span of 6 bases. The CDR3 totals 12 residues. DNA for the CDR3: TGTGCCAGCAGTTTAGGGGGCCATGAGCAGTTCTTC. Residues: CASSLGGHEQFF.

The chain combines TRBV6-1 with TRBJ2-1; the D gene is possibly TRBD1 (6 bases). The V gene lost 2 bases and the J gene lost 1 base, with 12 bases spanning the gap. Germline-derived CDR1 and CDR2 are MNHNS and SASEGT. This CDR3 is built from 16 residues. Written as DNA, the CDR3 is TGTGCCAGCAGTGAATATGAAGGGGGTTCCTACAATGAGCAGTTCTTC. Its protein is CASSEYEGGSYNEQFF.

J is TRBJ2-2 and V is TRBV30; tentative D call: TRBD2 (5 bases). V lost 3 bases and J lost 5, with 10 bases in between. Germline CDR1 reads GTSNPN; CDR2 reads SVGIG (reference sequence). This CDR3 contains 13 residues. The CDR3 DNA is TGTGCCTGGAGGAGGGCCCGGACCGGGGAGCTGTTTTTT. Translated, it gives CAWRRARTGELFF.

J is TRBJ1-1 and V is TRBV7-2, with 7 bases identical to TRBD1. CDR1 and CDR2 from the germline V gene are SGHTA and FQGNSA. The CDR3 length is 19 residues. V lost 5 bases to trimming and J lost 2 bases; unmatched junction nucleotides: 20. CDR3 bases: TGTGCCAGCAGCCCGAAAGTAGGGGGCCGTATTTGGGTTAACACTGAAGCTTTCTTT. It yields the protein CASSPKVGGRIWVNTEAFF.

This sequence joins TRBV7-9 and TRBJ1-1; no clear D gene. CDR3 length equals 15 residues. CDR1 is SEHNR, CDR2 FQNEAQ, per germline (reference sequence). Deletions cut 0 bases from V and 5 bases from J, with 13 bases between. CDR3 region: CASSLAAGPRTEAFF. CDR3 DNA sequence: TGTGCCAGCAGCTTAGCCGCGGGTCCGAGGACTGAAGCTTTCTTT.

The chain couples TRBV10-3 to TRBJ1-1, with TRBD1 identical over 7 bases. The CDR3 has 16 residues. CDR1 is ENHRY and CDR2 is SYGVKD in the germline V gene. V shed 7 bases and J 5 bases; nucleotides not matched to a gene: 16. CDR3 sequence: CAIKGRTRDRETEAFF. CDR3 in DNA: TGTGCCATCAAAGGTCGGACCCGCGACAGGGAGACTGAAGCTTTCTTT.

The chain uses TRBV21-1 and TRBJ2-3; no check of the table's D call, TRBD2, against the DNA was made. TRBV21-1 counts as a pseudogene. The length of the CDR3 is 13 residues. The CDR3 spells CASPAGVVDTQYF. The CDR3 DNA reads TGTGCCAGCCCAGCGGGAGTTGTAGATACGCAGTATTTT.